One and the same sample provided the 10 T cell receptor beta chains below, sequenced in a study of T cells in Graves' hyperthyroidism and ophthalmopathy. TCR beta CDR3 regions were amplified from RNA. First-round RT-PCR targeting the TCR CDR3 was performed with the HTBI primer set. TCRdb ran MiXCR on the multiplex PCR reads and lists one entry per CDR3 protein. Among 480,000 or so distinct CDR3 sequences, approximately 15% were seen once, and the ten largest hold around 17%. Sequencing was done on a sample of blood. These receptors were collected from a young woman with Graves' hyperthyroidism.

This sequence joins TRBV19 and TRBJ2-1; 7 positions agree with TRBD1. The CDR3 covers 16 residues. Per the germline V gene, CDR1 is LNHDA and CDR2 is SQIVND (reference sequence). The V and J ends lost 6 bases and 1 base, in that order; junction bases with no gene match: 9. The CDR3 DNA is TGTGCCAGTAGCGGAGACAGGGATCGATCCTACAATGAGCAGTTCTTC. Protein product: CASSGDRDRSYNEQFF.

This clonotype turned up a few times. V gene TRBV4-1 combines with J gene TRBJ2-1; 7 bases fit TRBD2. The V gene end was trimmed by 0 bases and the J gene end by 5 bases; junction bases not matched to a gene: 4. The germline gives CDR1 MGHRA, CDR2 YSYEKL. This CDR3 is built from 15 residues. In DNA, the CDR3 is TGCGCCAGCAGCCAAGATACCCTAGCGGACAATGAGCAGTTCTTC. Its translation: CASSQDTLADNEQFF.

The table lists this clonotype with many counts. This chain joins TRBV29-1 and TRBJ2-3; no reliable D call. Trimming removed 5 bases from V and 6 bases from J, with 6 bases in between. CDR3 length equals 10 residues. Germline V gene data show CDR1 as SQVTM and CDR2 as ANQGSEA. CDR3 sequence reads: CSVIYDTQYF. The CDR3 nucleotides are TGCAGCGTTATATACGATACGCAGTATTTT.

This clonotype showed up many times. The J gene is TRBJ2-3, the V gene TRBV29-1; a weak D match, TRBD1 (7 bases). The CDR3 has 15 residues. Looked up from germline, CDR1 is SQVTM and CDR2 is ANQGSEA. Trimming stripped 2 bases from V and 3 bases from J, with 15 bases between. CDR3 in amino acids: CSVEMAPGGTDTQYF. The CDR3 nucleotides read TGCAGCGTTGAAATGGCGCCAGGGGGGACAGATACGCAGTATTTT.

This clonotype was seen repeatedly, ten times or more. V usage is TRBV11-2 and J usage is TRBJ2-6, with 7 bases lining up with TRBD2. Germline values: CDR1 SGHAT, CDR2 FQNNGV. The CDR3 is 19 residues long. The trim removed 5 bases at V and 0 bases at J, leaving 13 bases unmatched. CDR3 coding DNA: TGTGCCAGCAGCGCCTCCTTGGGGCGGGGGTACTCTGGGGCCAACGTCCTGACTTTC. Translating gives CASSASLGRGYSGANVLTF.

This clonotype has more than one count but fewer than ten. The chain is built from TRBV10-3 and TRBJ1-2; the D is unclear. V dropped 0 bases and J dropped 4 bases, with 9 bases sitting between them. The germline V gene encodes CDR1 ENHRY and CDR2 SYGVKD. The CDR3 loop spans 14 amino acids. The CDR3 reads CAISESLQLYGYTF. DNA for the CDR3: TGTGCCATCAGTGAGTCGTTACAGCTCTATGGCTACACCTTC.

The chain joins TRBV5-1 to TRBJ2-2; TRBD1 or TRBD2 may be the D gene (5 bases each). Trimming removed 5 bases at V and 1 base at J, with 15 bases between. From germline, CDR1 is SGHRS and CDR2 YFSETQ. The CDR3 loop spans 16 amino acids. Here the CDR3 reads CASSSQEGQNTGELFF. CDR3 coding DNA: TGCGCCAGCAGTTCTCAAGAGGGGCAGAACACCGGGGAGCTGTTTTTT. Based on the CDR3 plus reference TRBV5-1 and TRBJ2-2, the full variable domain is KAGVTQTPRYLIKTRGQQVTLSCSPISGHRSVSWYQQTPGQGLQFLFEYFSETQRNKGNFPGRFSGRQFSNSRSEMNVSTLELGDSALYLCASSSQEGQNTGELFFGEGSRLTVL.

This clonotype was picked up many times. The gene calls are TRBV2 and TRBJ1-6; possibly TRBD1 for D (5 bases). This CDR3 spans 15 amino acids. Looked up from germline, CDR1 is SNHLY and CDR2 is FYNNEI. Trimming stripped 1 base from V and 10 bases from J, with 14 bases between. The CDR3 loop reads CASSEGVAWGSPLHF. The CDR3 DNA follows: TGTGCCAGCAGTGAAGGTGTGGCGTGGGGCTCACCCCTCCACTTT.

This clonotype was detected many times. The V and J genes are TRBV5-1 and TRBJ2-5; D unresolved. The CDR3 spans 15 residues. CDR1 is SGHRS and CDR2 is YFSETQ in the germline V gene. Trimming shortened V by 3 bases and J by 1 base, and 13 bases separated the two germline ends. CDR3 DNA: TGCGCCAGCAGCTCCCCGGGCCTTTCCCAAGAGACCCAGTACTTC. The encoded protein is CASSSPGLSQETQYF.

This rearrangement joins TRBV5-1 to TRBJ1-2; the D gene is possibly TRBD1 (5 bases). The CDR3 covers 14 residues. V lost 4 bases and J lost 5, with 15 bases in between. CDR1 and CDR2 from the germline V gene are SGHRS and YFSETQ. The CDR3 reads CASSPTGTDYGYTF. CDR3 coding DNA: TGCGCCAGCAGCCCAACCGGGACCGATTATGGCTACACCTTC.